The clone carrying this T cell receptor beta chain was counted once. The CDR3 loop spans 16 amino acids. CDR1 MNHEY and CDR2 SVGAGI come from the germline V gene. J lost 2 bases, V lost 0 bases, and 2 bases had no gene match. This specimen belongs to a study of blood T cell repertoires in COVID-19. Study-level background: Donors in the United States, Italy and Spain gave samples during acute or convalescent COVID-19.

Clones were read by immunoSEQ multiplex PCR, and TCRdb kept only the in-frame ones, dropping some. Here the sample spans 150,000 or so clones, about 79% being singletons. The chain recombines TRBV6-5 with TRBJ1-3, with 9 nucleotides matching TRBD1. The receptor comes from a man aged 45-60 years who had recovered from COVID-19. The specimen was PBMCs or T cells enriched from blood (not recorded which). The CDR3 loop reads CASSYSTGGTGNTIYF. The CDR3 DNA reads as TGTGCCAGCAGTTACTCGACAGGGGGGACTGGAAACACCATATATTTT.